Each of the 5 T cell receptor beta chains below was sequenced from the same sample in a study of CD8 T cells in ankylosing spondylitis. TCRdb ran MiXCR on the 5' RACE reads and lists one entry per CDR3 protein. The data hold 200,000 to 300,000 distinct CDR3 sequences, with about 10% observed a single time. The sample taken for sequencing was blood, either unsorted or a sorted T cell fraction (not recorded which). These receptors all stem from a male donor with ankylosing spondylitis or in good health (not recorded which).

This clonotype was recorded many times. V is TRBV12-3 or TRBV12-4 and J is TRBJ1-1; D ambiguous. CDR3 length equals 14 residues. With 4 bases removed from V and 4 bases from J, the gap between germline ends came to 13 bases. The CDR3 is CASSSAAWSTEAFF. The CDR3, as DNA: TGTGCCAGCAGTTCGGCAGCGTGGAGCACTGAAGCTTTCTTT.

This clonotype was recorded many times. The rearrangement links TRBV3-1 to TRBJ2-1, with 9 bases fitting TRBD2. CDR1 is LGHDT and CDR2 is YNNKEL in the germline V gene (reference sequence). The V gene end was trimmed by 5 bases and the J gene end by 7 bases; junction bases not matched to a gene: 12. There are 16 residues in the CDR3. CDR3 region: CASSSWAGGADNEQFF. CDR3 in DNA: TGTGCCAGCAGCTCCTGGGCGGGGGGGGCGGATAATGAGCAGTTCTTC.

The sample holds many counts of this clonotype. The chain carries TRBV3-1 and TRBJ1-2; D unresolved. CDR3 length equals 14 residues. With 4 bases removed from V and 8 bases from J, the gap between germline ends came to 17 bases. Looked up from germline, CDR1 is LGHDT and CDR2 is YNNKEL (reference sequence). The CDR3 reads CASSPPDFLGGYTF. Here the CDR3 DNA reads TGTGCCAGCAGCCCTCCGGACTTCTTGGGGGGCTACACCTTC.

The chain is built from TRBV20-1 and TRBJ1-5; 7 bases line up with TRBD1. Losses at the gene ends were 7 bases for V and 4 bases for J; bases not matched to a gene: 10. Looked up from germline, CDR1 is DFQATT and CDR2 is SNEGSKA (reference sequence). The CDR3 is 14 amino acids. DNA for the CDR3: TGCAGTGTACCCAGGGGACAGCCAAATCAGCCCCAGCATTTT. This encodes CSVPRGQPNQPQHF.

This clonotype was found many times. This sequence joins TRBV7-6 and TRBJ2-5; tentative D call: TRBD2 (5 bases). V shed 2 bases and J shed 4 bases, with 8 bases lying between them. CDR3 size: 13 residues. CDR1 is SGHVS and CDR2 is FNYEAQ in the germline V gene. The CDR3 reads CASSLQEGETQYF. In nucleotides, the CDR3 is TGTGCCAGCAGCTTACAAGAGGGAGAGACCCAGTACTTC.